These 7 T cell receptor beta chains were sequenced from one sample in a study of shared clonotypes between healthy human individuals. Measured with immunoSEQ multiplex PCR; TCRdb has only the in-frame clones, and not every one. The sample has approximately 980,000 clones; approximately 76% are singletons. Sequencing was performed on memory CD4+ T cells sorted from blood. Specified subset: CD45RA-negative fraction. These receptor sequences come from a young man in good health.

This clone came up once. The CDR3 DNA follows: TGTGCCAGCAATACTCCAGGGGACCATGAGCAGTTCTTC. Translated: CASNTPGDHEQFF. The J gene is TRBJ2-1, the V gene TRBV2; maybe TRBD1 (6 bases). The CDR3 sequence is 13 residues long. Per germline, CDR1 SNHLY and CDR2 FYNNEI. V was clipped by 7 bases and J by 8 bases, with 15 bases between them.

The gene calls are TRBV6-1 and TRBJ2-5; D is possibly TRBD1 (6 bases). Trimming shortened V by 10 bases and J by 5 bases, and 14 bases separated the two germline ends. Germline loops: CDR1 MNHNS, CDR2 SASEGT. The CDR3 extends over 12 amino acids. CDR3 nucleotides: TGTGCCACCGACAGGTTCGGGGAGACCCAGTACTTC. It is translated as CATDRFGETQYF.

The chain links TRBV2 to TRBJ2-5, with a weak D call TRBD1 (5 bases). Looked up from germline, CDR1 is SNHLY and CDR2 is FYNNEI. Trimming cost V 4 bases and J 4 bases, with 13 bases left between them. The CDR3 is made up of 14 amino acids. CDR3 DNA sequence: TGTGCCAGCAGTGGACAGATAACGAGAGAGACCCAGTACTTC. Translated: CASSGQITRETQYF.

The chain combines TRBV30 with TRBJ1-2; 8 bases are shared with TRBD1. CDR1 GTSNPN and CDR2 SVGIG come from the germline V gene (reference sequence). The length of the CDR3 is 18 residues. The V gene end was trimmed by 3 bases and the J gene end by 4 bases; junction bases not matched to a gene: 19. CDR3 in DNA: TGTGCCTGGAGGACCGCCCCGGACAGGGCCCCTCTTTTCTATGGCTACACCTTC. Protein product: CAWRTAPDRAPLFYGYTF.

The rearrangement uses TRBV10-2 and TRBJ2-2; tentatively, D is TRBD1 (6 bases). The V end was cut by 5 bases, the J end by 5 bases, with 12 bases between. The CDR3 has 14 residues. Germline V gene sequence: CDR1 WSHSY, CDR2 SAAADI. Here the CDR3 reads CASSRQAVTGELFF. The CDR3 DNA sequence: TGCGCCAGCAGTCGACAGGCTGTGACCGGGGAGCTGTTTTTT.

About this clone: In the same sample, other DNA sequences code for this CDR3. The chain uses TRBV5-8 and TRBJ1-5; 9 bases agree with TRBD1. Germline lookup yields CDR1 SGHTS and CDR2 YDEGEE. The CDR3 has 16 residues. After removal of 4 bases from V and 0 bases from J, the junction contained 5 bases not matched to a gene. CDR3 protein: CASSLGTGYSNQPQHF. The CDR3 DNA follows: TGTGCCAGCAGCCTAGGGACAGGGTATAGCAATCAGCCCCAGCATTTT.

The V and J genes are TRBV7-3 and TRBJ2-1, with D tentatively TRBD1 (6 bases). CDR1 SGHTA and CDR2 FQGTGA come from the germline V gene. V lost 4 bases and J 0 bases, leaving 16 bases between the germline ends. This CDR3 is 17 amino acids long. This chain's CDR3 is CASSSRTGSSSYNEQFF. The CDR3 DNA follows: TGTGCCAGCAGCTCCCGTACAGGGTCAAGCTCCTACAATGAGCAGTTCTTC.